These 27 T cell receptor beta chains were sequenced from one sample in a study of blood T cell repertoires in COVID-19. The data were produced by immunoSEQ multiplex PCR, yet TCRdb's version contains in-frame clones alone and is incomplete. This sample has some 150,000 clones, with over 75% found just once. Input material: peripheral blood. These receptors were taken from a human donor in a cohort sampled during active COVID-19.

V is TRBV25-1 and J is TRBJ1-1; D is possibly TRBD1 (6 bases). Trimming shortened V by 7 bases and J by 5 bases, and 14 bases separated the two germline ends. CDR1 is MGHDK and CDR2 is SYGVNS in the germline V gene. The CDR3 runs to 13 residues. The CDR3 nucleotides read TGTGCCAGCATCAGGGGTCAGGGAACTGAAGCTTTCTTT. Its protein product is CASIRGQGTEAFF. The whole variable domain, filled in from reference TRBV25-1 and TRBJ1-1, reads EADIYQTPRYLVIGTGKKITLECSQTMGHDKMYWYQQDPGMELHLIHYSYGVNSTEKGDLSSESTVSRIRTEHFPLTLESARPSHTSQYLCASIRGQGTEAFFGQGTRLTVV.

This clone has a handful of counts. The chain combines TRBV30 with TRBJ2-1; weak D call: TRBD2 (5 bases). The V gene lost 2 bases and the J gene lost 6 bases, with 14 bases spanning the gap. Germline lookup yields CDR1 GTSNPN and CDR2 SVGIG (reference sequence). The CDR3 runs 14 residues. CDR3 bases: TGTGCCTGGAGTCCGGGGATCCTGGGCAATGAGCAGTTCTTC. This sequence encodes CAWSPGILGNEQFF.

The chain recombines TRBV15 with TRBJ1-4; TRBD1 matches at 7 bases. From germline, CDR1 is LNHNV and CDR2 YYDKDF (reference sequence). The ends lost 2 bases at V and 7 bases at J; junction bases unmatched: 4. This CDR3 region has 14 residues. The CDR3 coding sequence is TGTGCCACCAGCAGAAAACAGGGGAGTGAAAAACTGTTTTTT. Translation: CATSRKQGSEKLFF.

V is TRBV5-4 and J is TRBJ1-1; the D gene is possibly TRBD1 (6 bases). Trimming took off 4 bases at V and 0 bases at J, with 10 bases between the two ends. The CDR3 covers 14 residues. CDR1 and CDR2 from the germline V gene are SGHNT and YYREEE (reference sequence). The CDR3 sequence is CASSAQGMNTEAFF. The CDR3 DNA follows: TGTGCCAGCAGCGCACAGGGCATGAACACTGAAGCTTTCTTT.

This clone was seen only a few times. The chain uses TRBV5-1 and TRBJ2-5, with D maybe TRBD2 (6 bases). V was pared by 4 bases and J by 2 bases, with 15 bases between. Germline-derived CDR1 and CDR2 are SGHRS and YFSETQ. The CDR3 is 15 residues long. CDR3 in amino acids: CASSAAIRGQETQYF. DNA of the CDR3: TGCGCCAGCAGCGCCGCTATCCGGGGGCAAGAGACCCAGTACTTC.

V usage is TRBV24-1 and J usage is TRBJ2-3; D gene unclear. Germline loops: CDR1 KGHDR, CDR2 SFDVKD. The CDR3 covers 11 residues. V was pared by 6 bases and J by 4 bases, with 4 bases between. The CDR3 here is CATSYADTQYF. Here the CDR3 DNA reads TGTGCCACCAGTTATGCAGATACGCAGTATTTT.

The J gene is TRBJ2-2, the V gene TRBV4-3, with 7 bases fitting TRBD2. The V gene end was trimmed by 0 bases and the J gene end by 5 bases; junction bases not matched to a gene: 6. CDR3 size: 16 residues. Germline lookup yields CDR1 LGHNA and CDR2 YSLEER. Here the CDR3 reads CASSQEVGGSTGELFF. The CDR3 region has the DNA TGCGCCAGCAGCCAAGAGGTGGGCGGGAGTACCGGGGAGCTGTTTTTT.

The genes are TRBV11-3 and TRBJ2-3, with D hard to call. CDR3 length: 14 amino acids. Germline V gene data show CDR1 as SGHNT and CDR2 as YENEEA. V was shortened by 0 bases and J by 4 bases, with 8 bases between the two germline ends. The DNA of the CDR3 is TGTGCCAGCAGCTTAGAAAGCCCCCCAGATACGCAGTATTTT. Translating it yields CASSLESPPDTQYF.

This chain links TRBV7-3 with TRBJ1-1, with D perhaps TRBD1 (6 bases). V lost 1 base, J lost 7 bases, and 10 bases lay in between. CDR3 length: 13 amino acids. Germline CDR1 reads SGHTA; CDR2 reads FQGTGA. CDR3 protein: CASSLKAGVEAFF. CDR3 sequence (DNA): TGTGCCAGCAGCTTAAAGGCAGGGGTTGAAGCTTTCTTT.

V is TRBV5-1 and J is TRBJ1-3; weak D call: TRBD1 (6 bases). CDR3 length equals 15 residues. Trimming removed 0 bases at V and 4 bases at J, with 11 bases between. Germline assignment: CDR1 SGHRS and CDR2 YFSETQ. This CDR3 is CASSLGQDPGNTIYF. CDR3 nucleotide sequence: TGCGCCAGCAGCTTGGGACAGGACCCCGGAAACACCATATATTTT.

The chain uses TRBV12-3 or TRBV12-4 and TRBJ2-1, with D perhaps matching TRBD2 (6 bases). Between the trimmed V and J ends, which lost 4 bases and 6 bases, there was a span of 7 bases. The CDR3 is 12 amino acids. CDR3 loop: CASSSTSNEQFF. In DNA form, the CDR3 reads TGTGCCAGCAGTTCGACTAGCAATGAGCAGTTCTTC.

This rearrangement joins TRBV4-1 to TRBJ2-5, with D possibly being TRBD2 (6 bases). The V gene's germline CDR1 is MGHRA and CDR2 YSYEKL. Trimming took off 0 bases at V and 13 bases at J, with 15 bases between the two ends. The length of the CDR3 is 13 residues. For the CDR3, the DNA is TGCGCCAGCAGCCAAGATCTAGGAGGGGATGGGTACTTC. This encodes CASSQDLGGDGYF.

This chain links TRBV9 with TRBJ2-6; D perhaps matches TRBD2 (5 bases). CDR1 and CDR2 (germline): SGDLS, YYNGEE. The CDR3 is 16 residues long. Between the trimmed V and J ends, which lost 6 bases and 0 bases, there was a span of 13 bases. The CDR3 region has the DNA TGTGCCAGCACTCTAGATGGGAGCTCTGGGGCCAACGTCCTGACTTTC. Amino acid sequence: CASTLDGSSGANVLTF. Together with reference TRBV9 and TRBJ2-6, the CDR3 gives the full variable domain: DSGVTQTPKHLITATGQRVTLRCSPRSGDLSVYWYQQSLDQGLQFLIQYYNGEERAKGNILERFSAQQFPDLHSELNLSSLELGDSALYFCASTLDGSSGANVLTFGAGSRLTVL.

The chain links TRBV12-3 or TRBV12-4 to TRBJ2-7; no firm D call. CDR3 length: 13 amino acids. V dropped 5 bases and J dropped 2 bases, with 10 bases sitting between them. The CDR3 reads CASSLGLPYEQYF. The CDR3 nucleotides read TGTGCCAGCAGTCTCGGGTTACCCTACGAGCAGTACTTC.

V gene TRBV4-3 combines with J gene TRBJ2-6; no reliable D call. V lost 0 bases and J 2 bases, leaving 8 bases between the germline ends. Germline V CDR1 and CDR2: LGHNA, YSLEER. The CDR3 sequence is 16 residues long. The CDR3 DNA reads TGCGCCAGCAGCCAAGATAGCATCCCTGGGGCCAACGTCCTGACTTTC. Encoded protein: CASSQDSIPGANVLTF.

The chain recombines TRBV28 with TRBJ1-1; D may be TRBD1 (6 bases). CDR1 is MDHEN, CDR2 SYDVKM, per germline. The CDR3 runs to 17 residues. Trimming shortened V by 2 bases and J by 1 base, and 17 bases separated the two germline ends. The CDR3 DNA reads TGTGCCAGCAGTTTAATGGGAGGGGGAGGGCCGAACACTGAAGCTTTCTTT. Translated: CASSLMGGGGPNTEAFF.

This clone was seen a few times. This sequence joins TRBV11-2 and TRBJ1-1, with 11 bases identical to TRBD1. Losses at the gene ends were 5 bases for V and 1 base for J; bases not matched to a gene: 12. The CDR3 sequence is 18 residues long. In germline, CDR1 is SGHAT, CDR2 FQNNGV. The CDR3 sequence is CASSLRKPGTGGNTEAFF. The CDR3 coding sequence is TGTGCCAGCAGCCTTAGAAAACCCGGGACAGGGGGGAACACTGAAGCTTTCTTT.

In this sample, this clone turned up once. The chain links TRBV24-1 to TRBJ2-2; 14 nucleotides agree with TRBD2. Germline V lookup: CDR1 KGHDR, CDR2 SFDVKD. Germline trimming cut 0 bases from V and 6 bases from J; bases unmatched to any gene: 8. The length of the CDR3 is 19 residues. The CDR3, as DNA: TGTGCCACCAGTGATTTGCGGACAGGACTAGCGGGAGGACCCGGGGAGCTGTTTTTT. Its protein product is CATSDLRTGLAGGPGELFF.

The J gene is TRBJ1-2, the V gene TRBV5-1; D remains ambiguous. This CDR3 contains 15 residues. From germline, CDR1 is SGHRS and CDR2 YFSETQ. V lost 0 bases and J lost 0, with 9 bases in between. The CDR3 nucleotides read TGCGCCAGCAGCTTGGCTCCAGCGTCTAACTATGGCTACACCTTC. This codes for CASSLAPASNYGYTF.

This sequence joins TRBV5-4 and TRBJ2-3; 7 positions match TRBD1. Trimming took 4 bases from V and 3 from J; bases not matched to a gene: 8. Germline V lookup: CDR1 SGHNT, CDR2 YYREEE (reference sequence). This CDR3 is 15 amino acids long. CDR3 sequence reads: CASSRTGVGTDTQYF. CDR3 nucleotides: TGTGCCAGCAGCCGCACAGGGGTGGGTACAGATACGCAGTATTTT.

The J gene is TRBJ2-2, the V gene TRBV6-2 or TRBV6-3; 13 bases agree with TRBD2. Germline V lookup: CDR1 MNHEY, CDR2 SVGEGT. This CDR3 has 19 amino acids. V trimming: 2 bases; J trimming: 4 bases; junction bases outside the gene matches: 10. The CDR3 spells CASSYPGTSGGAGTGELFF. CDR3 coding DNA: TGTGCCAGCAGTTACCCCGGAACTAGCGGGGGGGCTGGCACCGGGGAGCTGTTTTTT.

This chain connects TRBV7-2 to TRBJ1-3; the D is unclear. There are 15 residues in the CDR3. The germline gives CDR1 SGHTA, CDR2 FQGNSA. V was shortened by 3 bases and J by 0 bases, with 9 bases between the two germline ends. CDR3 sequence reads: CASSFGIPSGNTIYF. In DNA, the CDR3 is TGTGCCAGCAGCTTCGGTATACCCTCTGGAAACACCATATATTTT.

This clone was seen only a few times. The genes are TRBV6-4 and TRBJ2-2; 16 positions agree with TRBD2. This CDR3 has 16 amino acids. J was trimmed by 5 bases and V by 11 bases; bases with no gene match: 8. Germline V gene sequence: CDR1 MRHNA, CDR2 SNTAGT. CDR3: CARGTSGRARTGELFF. The CDR3 region has the DNA TGTGCCCGGGGGACTAGCGGGAGGGCAAGGACCGGGGAGCTGTTTTTT.

The rearrangement joins TRBV5-4 to TRBJ2-1; TRBD1 matches at 7 bases. V dropped 6 bases and J dropped 3; count of bases not matched to a gene: 3. Germline CDR1 and CDR2: SGHNT and YYREEE (reference sequence). The CDR3 consists of 13 residues. The CDR3, as DNA: TGTGCCAGCACTCGACAGGGCTACAATGAGCAGTTCTTC. This encodes CASTRQGYNEQFF.

The chain carries TRBV9 and TRBJ2-2; tentative D call: TRBD2 (5 bases). Germline V gives CDR1 SGDLS, CDR2 YYNGEE. Trimming took 0 bases from V and 1 from J, leaving 7 bases between them. The CDR3 spans 15 residues. The CDR3 sequence: CASSVGRGNTGELFF. As DNA, the CDR3 is TGTGCCAGCAGCGTAGGCCGGGGGAACACCGGGGAGCTGTTTTTT.

This clone was seen a handful of times. V and J are TRBV2 and TRBJ2-2, with a tentative D call TRBD2 (6 bases). This CDR3 contains 15 residues. The V gene lost 5 bases and the J gene lost 2 bases, with 12 bases spanning the gap. Per the germline V gene, CDR1 is SNHLY and CDR2 is FYNNEI. CDR3 region: CASSRTGLNTGELFF. The CDR3 DNA is TGTGCCAGCAGTCGAACGGGACTTAACACCGGGGAGCTGTTTTTT.

The chain is built from TRBV24-1 and TRBJ2-1; TRBD2 matches at 13 bases. The germline gives CDR1 KGHDR, CDR2 SFDVKD. Germline trimming cut 3 bases from V and 7 bases from J; bases unmatched to any gene: 5. This CDR3 is 16 amino acids long. The CDR3 nucleotides are TGTGCCACCAGTGATCCCACTAGCGGGAGGGCTAATGAGCAGTTCTTC. The encoded protein is CATSDPTSGRANEQFF.